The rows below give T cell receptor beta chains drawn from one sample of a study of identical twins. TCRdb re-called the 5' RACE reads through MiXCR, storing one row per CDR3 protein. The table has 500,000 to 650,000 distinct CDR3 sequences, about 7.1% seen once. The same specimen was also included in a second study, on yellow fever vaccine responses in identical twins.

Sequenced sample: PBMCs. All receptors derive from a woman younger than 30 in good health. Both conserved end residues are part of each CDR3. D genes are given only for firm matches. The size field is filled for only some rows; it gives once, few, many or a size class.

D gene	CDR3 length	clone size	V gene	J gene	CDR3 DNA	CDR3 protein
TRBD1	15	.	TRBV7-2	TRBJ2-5	TGTGCCAGCAGCTTAATGACAGGGCGTGAAGAGACCCAGTACTTC	CASSLMTGREETQYF
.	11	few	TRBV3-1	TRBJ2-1	TGTGCCAGCAGCCAAGTCCAAGAGCAGTTCTTC	CASSQVQEQFF
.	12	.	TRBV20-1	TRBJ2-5	TGCAGTTGGGGGGGCGGAGCGGAGACCCAGTACTTC	CSWGGGAETQYF
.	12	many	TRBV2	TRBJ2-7	TGTGCCGATAGGGACGTGGAAGGGGAGCAGTACTTC	CADRDVEGEQYF
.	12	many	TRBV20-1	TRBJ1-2	TGCAGTGCTAGAGATCCAGAGGACGGCTACACCTTC	CSARDPEDGYTF
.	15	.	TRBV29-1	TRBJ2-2	TGCAGCGCGAAGGCGGTGAGGGATTCCCCCGGGGAGCTGTTTTTT	CSAKAVRDSPGELFF
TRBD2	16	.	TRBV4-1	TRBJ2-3	TGCGCCAGCAGCCAGGCTCTCGGGACTAGCGGGGATACGCAGTATTTT	CASSQALGTSGDTQYF
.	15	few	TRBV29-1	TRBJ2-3	TGCAGCGTGACCTATGGGGGCTGGGACACAGATACGCAGTATTTT	CSVTYGGWDTDTQYF
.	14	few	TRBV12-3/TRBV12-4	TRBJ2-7	TGTGCCAGCAGTTTAGGACAGTTTACCTACGAGCAGTACTTC	CASSLGQFTYEQYF
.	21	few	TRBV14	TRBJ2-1	TGTGCCAGCAGCCAAGCTTCCGGGACGCTGGCTAGGACCCTCCCCAACAATGAGCAGTTCTTC	CASSQASGTLARTLPNNEQFF
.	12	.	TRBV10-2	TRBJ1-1	TGCGCCACCGCCTCTATGAACACTGAAGCTTTCTTT	CATASMNTEAFF
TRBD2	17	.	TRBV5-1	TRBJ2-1	TGCGCCAGCAGCTTCCGACTAGCGCCAAATAATAACAATGAGCAGTTCTTC	CASSFRLAPNNNNEQFF
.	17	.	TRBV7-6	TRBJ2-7	TGTGCCAGCAGCTTAGCAATCACGACAGTCCCGGGGGTCGAGCAGTACTTC	CASSLAITTVPGVEQYF
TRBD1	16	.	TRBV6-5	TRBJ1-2	TGTGCCAGCAGTTCACGGGGGGACAGGGTAGTTTATGGCTACACCTTC	CASSSRGDRVVYGYTF
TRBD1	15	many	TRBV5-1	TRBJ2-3	TGCGCCAGCAGCACCCGGGACAGAGGCTCAGATACGCAGTATTTT	CASSTRDRGSDTQYF
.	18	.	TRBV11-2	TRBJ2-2	TGTGCCAGCAGCTCCGGACAGATCCTATTACCGAACACCGGGGAGCTGTTTTTT	CASSSGQILLPNTGELFF
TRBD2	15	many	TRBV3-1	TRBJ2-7	TGTGCCAGCAGCCCAGCGGGAGGGCTTTCCTACGAGCAGTACTTC	CASSPAGGLSYEQYF
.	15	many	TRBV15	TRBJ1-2	TGTGCCACCAGCAGCGAACTAGGGACTAACTATGGCTACACCTTC	CATSSELGTNYGYTF
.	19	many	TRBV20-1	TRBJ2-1	TGCAGTGCTAGAGATATTTTTTCAGCAAAAAGTTCCTCCTACAATGAGCAGTTCTTC	CSARDIFSAKSSSYNEQFF
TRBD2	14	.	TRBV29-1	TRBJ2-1	TGCAGCCCTTTCGGGACTACCTCCTACAATGAGCAGTTCTTC	CSPFGTTSYNEQFF
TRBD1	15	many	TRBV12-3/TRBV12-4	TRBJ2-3	TGTGCCAGCAGACCACCGGACAGGGTGACAGATACGCAGTATTTT	CASRPPDRVTDTQYF
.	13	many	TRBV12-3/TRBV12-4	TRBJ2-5	TGTGCCAGCAGTTTACTGGAGGTAGAGACCCAGTACTTC	CASSLLEVETQYF
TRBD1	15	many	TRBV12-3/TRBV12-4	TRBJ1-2	TGTGCCAGCAGTTTAGGAGGTTCAGGGGGCTATGGCTACACCTTC	CASSLGGSGGYGYTF
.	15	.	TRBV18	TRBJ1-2	TGTGCCAGCTCACCCCCAGGAGGGCGACATGATGGCTACACCTTC	CASSPPGGRHDGYTF
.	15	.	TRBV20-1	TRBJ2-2	TGCAGTGCTAGAGTTAGAGCGGTGAACACCGGGGAGCTGTTTTTT	CSARVRAVNTGELFF
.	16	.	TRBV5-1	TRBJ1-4	TGCGCCAGCAGCTTGACTTCAGGGCCAACTAATGAAAAACTGTTTTTT	CASSLTSGPTNEKLFF
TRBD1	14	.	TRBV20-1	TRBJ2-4	TGCAGTGCTAGAGATCGACAGGGTGAAAACATTCAGTACTTC	CSARDRQGENIQYF
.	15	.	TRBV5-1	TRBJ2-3	TGCGCCAGCAGCTTGAGCGGATTTAGCACAGATACGCAGTATTTT	CASSLSGFSTDTQYF
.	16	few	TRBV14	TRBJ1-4	TGTGCCAGCAGCCAACTAGCGGGACGGACTAATGAAAAACTGTTTTTT	CASSQLAGRTNEKLFF
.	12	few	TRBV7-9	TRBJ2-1	TGTGCCAGCAGCCGGCTCTACGCTGAGCAGTTCTTC	CASSRLYAEQFF
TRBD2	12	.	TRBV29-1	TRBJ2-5	TGCAGCGTCCGGGGGGACCAAGAGACCCAGTACTTC	CSVRGDQETQYF
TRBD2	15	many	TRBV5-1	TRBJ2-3	TGCGCCAGCAGCATAACTAGCGGCTACGCCGATACGCAGTATTTT	CASSITSGYADTQYF
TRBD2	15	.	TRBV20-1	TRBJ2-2	TGCAGTGCTAGAGAGACTAGCGGAGGCACCGGGGAGCTGTTTTTT	CSARETSGGTGELFF
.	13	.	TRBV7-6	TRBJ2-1	TGTGCCAGCAGCCCCACGGTAGACAATGAGCAGTTCTTC	CASSPTVDNEQFF
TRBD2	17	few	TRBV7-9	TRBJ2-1	TGTGCCAGCAGCGATTCCACCCTAGCGGGGGAATACAATGAGCAGTTCTTC	CASSDSTLAGEYNEQFF
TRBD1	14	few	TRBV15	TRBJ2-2	TGTGCCACCAGCAGGACAGGGTTAGGTGGGGAGCTGTTTTTT	CATSRTGLGGELFF
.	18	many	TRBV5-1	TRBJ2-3	TGCGCCAGCAGCTTGTACACAATTCGACCTACCAGCACAGATACGCAGTATTTT	CASSLYTIRPTSTDTQYF
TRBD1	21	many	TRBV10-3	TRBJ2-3	TGTGCCATCAGTGAGTCATCGGGACAGGGGGCCCCTCGGAAAGGCACAGATACGCAGTATTTT	CAISESSGQGAPRKGTDTQYF
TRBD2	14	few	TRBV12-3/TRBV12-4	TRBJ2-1	TGTGCCATGAGAAGCGGGAGCCAATACAATGAGCAGTTCTTC	CAMRSGSQYNEQFF
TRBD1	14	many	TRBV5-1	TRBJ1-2	TGCGCCAGCAGACCAAAACAGGGGAACTATGGCTACACCTTC	CASRPKQGNYGYTF
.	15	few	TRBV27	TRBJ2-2	TGTGCCAGCAGTTTAAGGGGTAGCTTCACCGGGGAGCTGTTTTTT	CASSLRGSFTGELFF
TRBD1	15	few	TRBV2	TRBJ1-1	TGTGCCAGCAGTGAAGCCCGGACAGGGACTGCTGAAGCTTTCTTT	CASSEARTGTAEAFF
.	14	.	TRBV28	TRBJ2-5	TGTGCCAGCAGTTTATGGGACTCCCTCGTGACCCAGTACTTC	CASSLWDSLVTQYF
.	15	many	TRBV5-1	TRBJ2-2	TGCGCCAGCAGCTTCAACTTTCTAGGTACCGGGGAGCTGTTTTTT	CASSFNFLGTGELFF
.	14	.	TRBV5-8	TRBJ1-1	TGTGCCAGCAGCTTTCACACAGGGAACACTGAAGCTTTCTTT	CASSFHTGNTEAFF
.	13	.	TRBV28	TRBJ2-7	TGTGCCAGCAGTCCAGAGAACTCCTACGAGCAGTACTTC	CASSPENSYEQYF
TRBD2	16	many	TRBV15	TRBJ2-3	TGTGCCACCAGCAGAGATCTAACTAGCGGGACCGATACGCAGTATTTT	CATSRDLTSGTDTQYF
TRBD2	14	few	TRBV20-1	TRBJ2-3	TGCAGTGCTAGACTAGCGGGGGGGATAGATACGCAGTATTTT	CSARLAGGIDTQYF
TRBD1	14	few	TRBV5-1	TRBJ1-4	TGCGCCAGCAGCCTGGACAGGGTGGGCGAAAAACTGTTTTTT	CASSLDRVGEKLFF
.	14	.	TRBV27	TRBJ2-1	TGTGCCAGCAGTTTCGGGGACGGATACAATGAGCAGTTCTTC	CASSFGDGYNEQFF
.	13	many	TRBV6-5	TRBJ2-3	TGTGCCAGCAGTTACTCACGGGGCGATACGCAGTATTTT	CASSYSRGDTQYF
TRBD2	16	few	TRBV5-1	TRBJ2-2	TGCGCCAGCAGCCTGAAGCGGGATCTGATCACCGGGGAGCTGTTTTTT	CASSLKRDLITGELFF
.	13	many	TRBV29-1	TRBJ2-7	TGCAGCGTTGAACAGGGTATCTTGACCGAGCAGTACTTC	CSVEQGILTEQYF
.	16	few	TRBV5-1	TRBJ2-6	TGCGCCAGCAGCTTGGCCGGGGGCGCTGGGGCCAACGTCCTGACTTTC	CASSLAGGAGANVLTF
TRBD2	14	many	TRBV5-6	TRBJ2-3	TGTGCCAGCAGCTCGGGGGGGGCTTCAGATACGCAGTATTTT	CASSSGGASDTQYF
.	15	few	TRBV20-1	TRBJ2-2	TGCAGTGCTAGAGTTGAGGGAGTGGGAACCGGGGAGCTGTTTTTT	CSARVEGVGTGELFF
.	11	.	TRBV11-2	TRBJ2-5	TGTGCCAGCAGGGGCGGGGCGGCCCAGTACTTC	CASRGGAAQYF
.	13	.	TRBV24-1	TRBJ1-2	TGTGCCACCAGTGACCTCGGGGGCCGTGGCTACACCTTC	CATSDLGGRGYTF